This entry lists 7 T cell receptor beta chains sequenced from one sample in a study of T cells expressing NK-cell markers. After re-calling the 5' RACE reads, TCRdb lists one entry per CDR3 protein, DNA absent. The sample table includes 400,000 or so distinct CDR3 sequences. Sequenced sample: blood T cells: a sorted CD56 or NKG2C T cell subset, CD4+ or CD8+ T cells, or bulk PBMC T cells (not recorded which). These receptor sequences come from a woman in her forties or fifties in good health.

The J gene is TRBJ2-1, the V gene TRBV12-3 or TRBV12-4; TCRdb's D call of TRBD2 is untestable without DNA. The CDR3 extends over 13 amino acids. This chain's CDR3 is CASSQLAGVEQFF.

This chain joins TRBV6-1 and TRBJ1-4; the D call of TRBD1 rests on TCRdb alone, since no DNA is present to check it. The length of the CDR3 is 14 residues. Germline V CDR1 and CDR2: MNHNS, SASEGT. CDR3 in amino acids: CASGPTGGGEKLFF.

The chain uses TRBV20-1 and TRBJ2-7; without DNA, the TCRdb call of TRBD1 cannot be checked. Germline CDR1 is DFQATT and CDR2 is SNEGSKA (reference sequence). The CDR3 covers 18 residues. This CDR3 is CSASDGRETGTGGYEQYF.

This chain links TRBV7-9 with TRBJ2-2; TCRdb calls TRBD1, which cannot be checked without DNA. Germline V gene data show CDR1 as SEHNR and CDR2 as FQNEAQ (reference sequence). This CDR3 has 15 residues. The CDR3 sequence: CASSLTGTSTGELFF. Together with reference TRBV7-9 and TRBJ2-2, the CDR3 gives the full variable domain: DTGVSQNPRHKITKRGQNVTFRCDPISEHNRLYWYRQTLGQGPEFLTYFQNEAQLEKSRLLSDRFSAERPKGSFSTLEIQRTEQGDSAMYLCASSLTGTSTGELFFGEGSRLTVL.

V is TRBV6-5 and J is TRBJ1-3. The germline CDR1 and CDR2 sequences are MNHEY and SVGAGI. This CDR3 contains 14 residues. Here the CDR3 reads CASSYGGAINTIYF.

The CDR3 loop reads CASTPLNEQFF. The chain has TRBV5-5 and TRBJ2-1. This CDR3 is 11 amino acids long. Germline CDR1 and CDR2: SGHKS and YYEKEE (reference sequence).

The rearrangement links TRBV12-5 to TRBJ2-2; TCRdb's D call of TRBD2 is untestable without DNA. This CDR3 comprises 17 residues. From germline, CDR1 is LGHNT and CDR2 FRNRAP. Here the CDR3 reads CASGPLGLAEPTGELFF.